Following are 9 T cell receptor beta chains from one sample sequenced in a study of PD-1 blockade in classical Hodgkin lymphoma. Relapse was seen in all patients after autologous stem cell transplantation, and brentuximab vedotin exposure was variable. TCRdb's table, derived via immunoSEQ multiplex PCR, lists solely in-frame clones and lacks some. The table lists 40,000 to 45,000 clones, roughly 73% of them singletons. Sequenced material: peripheral blood mononuclear cells (PBMCs), taken at baseline. These receptors came from a human donor with classical Hodgkin lymphoma.

This clone was picked up many times. The genes are TRBV4-3 and TRBJ2-2, with D unresolved. The germline V gene has CDR1 LGHNA and CDR2 YSLEER. CDR3 length: 15 residues. Trimming took 4 bases from V and 1 from J, leaving 10 bases between them. The DNA of the CDR3 is TGCGCCAGCAGCCCCGGACCGCAGAACACCGGGGAGCTGTTTTTT. Protein product: CASSPGPQNTGELFF.

The V gene is TRBV10-3, the J gene TRBJ1-2; D is undetermined. This CDR3 is built from 16 residues. With 4 bases removed from V and 0 bases from J, the gap between germline ends came to 15 bases. Germline-derived CDR1 and CDR2 are ENHRY and SYGVKD. CDR3 sequence (DNA): TGTGCCATCAGTGCTGGAGGGTTACTAGCTAACTATGGCTACACCTTC. Protein product: CAISAGGLLANYGYTF.

The gene calls are TRBV4-2 and TRBJ2-7; 9 positions match TRBD1. The CDR3 length is 16 residues. CDR1 and CDR2 from the germline V gene are LGHNA and YNFKEQ. The V and J ends lost 0 bases and 2 bases, in that order; junction bases with no gene match: 5. The CDR3 sequence: CASSQDGGQGAYEQYF. CDR3 DNA: TGTGCCAGCAGCCAAGATGGGGGACAGGGCGCCTACGAGCAGTACTTC.

This clone has only one observation. The chain is built from TRBV27 and TRBJ2-5, with TRBD2 matching over 9 bases. The J segment lost 6 bases and the V segment lost 7 bases, leaving 6 bases of the junction unmatched. The CDR3 loop spans 13 amino acids. Germline CDR1 reads MNHEY; CDR2 reads SMNVEV (reference sequence). CDR3 loop: CASNLAGTKTQYF. The CDR3 DNA sequence: TGTGCCAGCAATCTAGCGGGGACGAAGACCCAGTACTTC.

The rearrangement uses TRBV4-2 and TRBJ2-3; 7 bases align to TRBD1. This CDR3 is built from 15 residues. The germline V gene encodes CDR1 LGHNA and CDR2 YNFKEQ. With V trimmed by 0 bases and J by 1 base, 1 base remained unmatched. The CDR3 protein is CASSQDTGGTDTQYF. In DNA, the CDR3 is TGTGCCAGCAGCCAAGATACAGGGGGCACAGATACGCAGTATTTT.

J is TRBJ1-5 and V is TRBV4-2; the D gene is possibly TRBD1 (6 bases). Trimming shortened V by 1 base and J by 3 bases, and 10 bases separated the two germline ends. The CDR3 is 15 amino acids. Germline V gene sequence: CDR1 LGHNA, CDR2 YNFKEQ. The CDR3 nucleotides read TGTGCCAGCAGCCAAGCTGACAGGTCCAATCAGCCCCAGCATTTT. Amino acids: CASSQADRSNQPQHF.

The J gene is TRBJ1-1, the V gene TRBV19; no reliable D call. Per germline, CDR1 LNHDA and CDR2 SQIVND (reference sequence). CDR3 size: 17 residues. The V end lost 7 bases, the J end lost 4 bases, and 25 bases lay between the germline ends. CDR3: CASTKFGVGVDSTEAFF. The CDR3, as DNA: TGTGCCAGTACCAAATTTGGGGTGGGAGTTGACTCCACTGAAGCTTTCTTT.

The chain joins TRBV5-1 to TRBJ2-3; maybe TRBD2 (6 bases). This CDR3 comprises 14 residues. With 4 bases removed from V and 5 bases from J, the gap between germline ends came to 14 bases. The germline V gene encodes CDR1 SGHRS and CDR2 YFSETQ. The CDR3: CASSGEVVGDTQYF. The CDR3 nucleotides are TGCGCCAGCAGCGGGGAGGTGGTGGGAGATACGCAGTATTTT.

This chain joins TRBV4-1 and TRBJ2-3; 11 positions match TRBD2. The CDR3 has 17 residues. Germline V gene data show CDR1 as MGHRA and CDR2 as YSYEKL. With V trimmed by 0 bases and J by 0 bases, 2 bases remained unmatched. Here the CDR3 DNA reads TGCGCCAGCAGCCAAGAATCTAGCGGGGGGAGCACAGATACGCAGTATTTT. This gives the protein CASSQESSGGSTDTQYF.